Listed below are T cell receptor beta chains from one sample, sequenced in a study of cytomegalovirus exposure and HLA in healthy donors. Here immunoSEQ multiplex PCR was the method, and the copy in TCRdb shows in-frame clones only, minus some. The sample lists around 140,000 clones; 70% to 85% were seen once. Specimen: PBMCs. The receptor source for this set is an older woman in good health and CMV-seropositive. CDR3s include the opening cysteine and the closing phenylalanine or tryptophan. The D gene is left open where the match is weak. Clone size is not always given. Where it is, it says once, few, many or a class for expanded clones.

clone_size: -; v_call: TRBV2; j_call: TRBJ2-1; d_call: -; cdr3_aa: CASSQTLSAEQFF; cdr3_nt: TGTGCCAGCAGCCAGACACTTTCTGCTGAGCAGTTCTTC
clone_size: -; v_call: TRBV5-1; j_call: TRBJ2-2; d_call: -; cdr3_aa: CASSVDSGGTGELFF; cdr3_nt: TGCGCCAGCAGCGTCGATAGTGGGGGGACCGGGGAGCTGTTTTTT
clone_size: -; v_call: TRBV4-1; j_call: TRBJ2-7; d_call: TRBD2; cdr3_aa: CASSETSGAYEQYF; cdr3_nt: TGCGCCAGCAGCGAGACTAGCGGGGCCTACGAGCAGTACTTC
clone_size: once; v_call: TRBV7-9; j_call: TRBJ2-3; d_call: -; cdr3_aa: CASSSWGTPQYF; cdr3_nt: TGTGCCAGCAGCTCCTGGGGCACCCCGCAGTATTTT
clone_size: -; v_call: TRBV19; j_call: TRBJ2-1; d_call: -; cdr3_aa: CAGRRGNEQFF; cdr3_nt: TGTGCCGGCCGCCGCGGTAATGAGCAGTTCTTC
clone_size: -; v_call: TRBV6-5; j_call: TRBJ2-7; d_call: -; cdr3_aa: CASSYSGDLTYEQYF; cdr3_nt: TGTGCCAGCAGTTACTCGGGGGACTTAACCTACGAGCAGTACTTC
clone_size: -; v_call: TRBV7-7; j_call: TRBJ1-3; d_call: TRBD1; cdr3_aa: CASSPDRVGNTIYF; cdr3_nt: TGTGCTAGCAGCCCGGACAGGGTCGGAAACACCATATATTTT
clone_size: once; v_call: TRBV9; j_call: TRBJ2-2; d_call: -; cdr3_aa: CASSVVSGGELFF; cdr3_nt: TGTGCCAGCAGCGTAGTAAGCGGCGGGGAGCTGTTTTTT
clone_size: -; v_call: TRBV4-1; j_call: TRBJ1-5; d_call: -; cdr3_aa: CASSRAPPGGESNQPQHF; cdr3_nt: TGCGCCAGCAGCCGGGCACCCCCGGGGGGCGAAAGCAATCAGCCCCAGCATTTT
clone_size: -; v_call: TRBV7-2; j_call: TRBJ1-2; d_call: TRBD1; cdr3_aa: CASSLHGTGDDGYTF; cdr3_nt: TGTGCCAGCAGCTTACACGGGACAGGTGATGATGGCTACACCTTC
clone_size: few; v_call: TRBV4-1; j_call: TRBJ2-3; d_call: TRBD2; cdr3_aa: CASSPLGTSGVSTDTQYF; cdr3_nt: TGCGCCAGCAGCCCCCTCGGGACTAGCGGAGTGAGCACAGATACGCAGTATTTT
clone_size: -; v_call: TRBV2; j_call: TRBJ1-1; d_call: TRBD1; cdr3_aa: CASSQTGMNTGAFF; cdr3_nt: TGTGCCAGCAGCCAGACAGGGATGAACACTGGAGCTTTCTTT
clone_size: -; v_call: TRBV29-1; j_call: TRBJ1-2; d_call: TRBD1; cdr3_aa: CSVESGGVAGYTF; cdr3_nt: TGCAGCGTTGAATCAGGGGGCGTTGCTGGCTACACCTTC
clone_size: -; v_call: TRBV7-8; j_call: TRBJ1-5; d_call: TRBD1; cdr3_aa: CASSQQGAGQPQHF; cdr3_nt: TGTGCCAGCAGCCAACAGGGGGCGGGTCAGCCCCAGCATTTT
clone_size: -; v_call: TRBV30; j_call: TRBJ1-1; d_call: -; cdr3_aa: CAWSVVTVVAFF; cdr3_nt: TGTGCCTGGAGTGTAGTGACAGTAGTAGCTTTCTTT
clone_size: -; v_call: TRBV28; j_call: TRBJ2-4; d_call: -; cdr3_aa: CASSRENIQYF; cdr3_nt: TGTGCCAGCAGTCGGGAGAACATTCAGTACTTC
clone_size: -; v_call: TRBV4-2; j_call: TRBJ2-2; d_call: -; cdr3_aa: CASSPVPGELFF; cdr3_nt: TGTGCCAGCAGCCCAGTCCCCGGGGAGCTGTTTTTT
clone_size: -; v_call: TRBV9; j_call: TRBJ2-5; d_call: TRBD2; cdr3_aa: CASSVGLREGETQYF; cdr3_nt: TGTGCCAGCAGCGTAGGCCTTAGGGAGGGAGAGACCCAGTACTTC
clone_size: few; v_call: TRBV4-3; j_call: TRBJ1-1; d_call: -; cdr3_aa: CASSQVAGFTEAFF; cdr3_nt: TGCGCCAGCAGCCAAGTTGCAGGGTTCACTGAAGCTTTCTTT
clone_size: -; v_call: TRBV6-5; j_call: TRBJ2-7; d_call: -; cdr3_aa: CASSPHREREQYF; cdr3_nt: TGTGCCAGCAGTCCCCACAGGGAGCGCGAGCAGTACTTC
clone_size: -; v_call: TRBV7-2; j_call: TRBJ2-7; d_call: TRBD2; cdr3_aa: CASMGLAGYEQYF; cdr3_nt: TGTGCCAGCATGGGACTAGCGGGATATGAGCAGTACTTC
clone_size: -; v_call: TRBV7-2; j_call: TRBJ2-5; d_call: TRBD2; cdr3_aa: CASSSTSGETQYF; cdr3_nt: TGTGCCAGCAGCTCTACTAGCGGTGAGACCCAGTACTTC
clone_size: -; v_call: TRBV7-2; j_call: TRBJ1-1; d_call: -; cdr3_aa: CASSLYQMNTEAFF; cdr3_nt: TGTGCCAGCAGCTTATACCAGATGAACACTGAAGCTTTCTTT
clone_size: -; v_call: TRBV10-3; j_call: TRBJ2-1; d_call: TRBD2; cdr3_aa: CAITRGDDEQFF; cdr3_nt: TGTGCCATCACCCGGGGGGACGATGAGCAGTTCTTC
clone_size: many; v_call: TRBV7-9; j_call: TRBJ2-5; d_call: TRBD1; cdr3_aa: CASRSPRGQETQYF; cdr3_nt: TGTGCCAGCCGGTCCCCCAGGGGGCAAGAGACCCAGTACTTC
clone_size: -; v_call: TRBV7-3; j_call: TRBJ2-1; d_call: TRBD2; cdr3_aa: CASSTSGGVPYNEQFF; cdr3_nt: TGTGCCAGCAGCACCTCTGGGGGGGTACCCTACAATGAGCAGTTCTTC
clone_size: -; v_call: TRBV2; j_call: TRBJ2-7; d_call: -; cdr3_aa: CASSPTYEQYF; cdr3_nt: TGTGCCAGCAGCCCCACCTACGAGCAGTACTTC
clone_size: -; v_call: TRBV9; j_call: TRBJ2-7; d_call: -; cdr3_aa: CASSPQPLDSGSYEQYF; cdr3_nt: TGTGCCAGCAGCCCCCAACCTCTTGACTCGGGATCCTACGAGCAGTACTTC
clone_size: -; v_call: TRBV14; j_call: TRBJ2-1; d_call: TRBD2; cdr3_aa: CASSQGWGRGLAGEDYNEQFF; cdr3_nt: TGTGCCAGCAGCCAAGGTTGGGGCAGGGGACTAGCGGGAGAAGATTACAATGAGCAGTTCTTC
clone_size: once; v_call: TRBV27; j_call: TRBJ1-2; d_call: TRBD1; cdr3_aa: CASSGQEDYGYTF; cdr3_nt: TGTGCCAGCAGTGGACAGGAAGACTATGGCTACACCTTC